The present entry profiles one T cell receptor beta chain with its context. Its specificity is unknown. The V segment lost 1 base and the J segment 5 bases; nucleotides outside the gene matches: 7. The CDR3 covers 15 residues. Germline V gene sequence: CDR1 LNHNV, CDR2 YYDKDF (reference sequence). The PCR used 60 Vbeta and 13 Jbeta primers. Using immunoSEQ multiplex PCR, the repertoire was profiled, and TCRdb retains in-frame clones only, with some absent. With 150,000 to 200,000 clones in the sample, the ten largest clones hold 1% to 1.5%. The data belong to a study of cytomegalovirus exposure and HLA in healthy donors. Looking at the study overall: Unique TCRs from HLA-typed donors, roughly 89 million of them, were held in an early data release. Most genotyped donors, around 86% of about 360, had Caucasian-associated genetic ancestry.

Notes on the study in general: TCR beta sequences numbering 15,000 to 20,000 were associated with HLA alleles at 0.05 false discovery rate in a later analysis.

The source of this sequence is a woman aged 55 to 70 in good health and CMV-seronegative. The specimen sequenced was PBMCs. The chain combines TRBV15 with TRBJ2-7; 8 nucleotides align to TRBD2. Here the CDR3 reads CATSRGVAGRDEQYF. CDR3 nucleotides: TGTGCCACCAGCAGAGGGGTAGCGGGGCGCGACGAGCAGTACTTC.